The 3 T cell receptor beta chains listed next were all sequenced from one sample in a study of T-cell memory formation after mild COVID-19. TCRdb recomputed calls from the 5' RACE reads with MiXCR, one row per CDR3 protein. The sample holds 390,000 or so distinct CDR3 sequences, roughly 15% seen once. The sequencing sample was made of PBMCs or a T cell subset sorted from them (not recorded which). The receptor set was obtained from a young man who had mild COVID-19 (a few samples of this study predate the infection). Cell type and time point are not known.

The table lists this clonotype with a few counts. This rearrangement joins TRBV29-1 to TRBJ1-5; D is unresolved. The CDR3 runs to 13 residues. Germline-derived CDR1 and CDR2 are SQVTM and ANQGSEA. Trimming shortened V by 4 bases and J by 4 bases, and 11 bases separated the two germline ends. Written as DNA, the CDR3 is TGCAGCGTTGGCCGGGCCGAGAATCAGCCCCAGCATTTT. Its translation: CSVGRAENQPQHF.

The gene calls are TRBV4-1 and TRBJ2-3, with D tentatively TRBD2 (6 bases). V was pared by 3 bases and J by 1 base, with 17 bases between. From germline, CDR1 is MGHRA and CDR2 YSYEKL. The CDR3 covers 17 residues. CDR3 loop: CASSQAPQGGGTDTQYF. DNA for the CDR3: TGCGCCAGCAGCCAGGCCCCTCAGGGAGGCGGCACAGATACGCAGTATTTT.

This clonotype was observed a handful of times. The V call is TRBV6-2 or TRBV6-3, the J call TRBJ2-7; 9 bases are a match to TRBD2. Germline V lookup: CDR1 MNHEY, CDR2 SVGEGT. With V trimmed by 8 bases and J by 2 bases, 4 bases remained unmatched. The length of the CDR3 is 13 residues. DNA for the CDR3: TGTGCCAGCGGACTAGCGACAACCTACGAGCAGTACTTC. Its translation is CASGLATTYEQYF.